The 10 T cell receptor beta chains below come from one sample, sequenced in a study of blood T cell repertoires in COVID-19. Measured with immunoSEQ multiplex PCR; TCRdb has only the in-frame clones, and not every one. The sample lists some 90,000 clones; roughly 82% were seen once. The specimen was peripheral blood. The receptor set was obtained from a man aged 70 or older with active or convalescent COVID-19.

The rearrangement joins TRBV5-1 to TRBJ1-1; D is unclear. This CDR3 is 13 amino acids long. The ends were cut back, 5 bases at V and 6 bases at J, with 14 bases in the middle. Germline CDR1 and CDR2: SGHRS and YFSETQ. CDR3 sequence: CASRVQEGSEAFF. CDR3 sequence (DNA): TGCGCCAGCAGGGTTCAAGAGGGTTCTGAAGCTTTCTTT.

The chain uses TRBV19 and TRBJ1-5; tentatively, D is TRBD1 (6 bases). V was shortened by 7 bases and J by 4 bases, with 20 bases between the two germline ends. This CDR3 is 16 amino acids long. The germline gives CDR1 LNHDA, CDR2 SQIVND (reference sequence). CDR3 nucleotide sequence: TGTGCCAGTATGCTGGGGGGGCGCGGGGGTAATCAGCCCCAGCATTTT. Translation: CASMLGGRGGNQPQHF.

This sequence joins TRBV6-2 or TRBV6-3 and TRBJ1-1, with 11 bases fitting TRBD1. Germline trimming cut 0 bases from V and 10 bases from J; bases unmatched to any gene: 13. Germline V gene data show CDR1 as MNHEY and CDR2 as SVGEGT. The CDR3 covers 17 residues. CDR3 sequence reads: CASSYSPGQGARVGAFF. Here the CDR3 DNA reads TGTGCCAGCAGTTACTCGCCCGGACAGGGGGCGCGAGTAGGAGCTTTCTTT.

The rearrangement links TRBV5-1 to TRBJ2-1; 8 nucleotides align to TRBD1. J was trimmed by 7 bases and V by 0 bases; bases with no gene match: 9. Germline V gives CDR1 SGHRS, CDR2 YFSETQ. The CDR3 is 16 residues long. CDR3 sequence (DNA): TGCGCCAGCAGCTTGGGTAGCTGGACAGGGAATAATGAGCAGTTCTTC. Its protein product is CASSLGSWTGNNEQFF. Full variable domain (outside the CDR3, taken from reference TRBV5-1 and TRBJ2-1): KAGVTQTPRYLIKTRGQQVTLSCSPISGHRSVSWYQQTPGQGLQFLFEYFSETQRNKGNFPGRFSGRQFSNSRSEMNVSTLELGDSALYLCASSLGSWTGNNEQFFGPGTRLTVL.

The chain combines TRBV25-1 with TRBJ2-2, with TRBD1 matching 7 bases. Germline V CDR1 and CDR2: MGHDK, SYGVNS. CDR3 length: 14 amino acids. The V and J ends lost 4 bases and 6 bases, in that order; junction bases with no gene match: 5. The CDR3 here is CASSVQGMAGELFF. CDR3 sequence (DNA): TGTGCCAGCAGTGTACAGGGGATGGCCGGGGAGCTGTTTTTT.

V and J are TRBV6-5 and TRBJ2-7; the match to TRBD1 covers 12 bases. The V gene end was trimmed by 0 bases and the J gene end by 7 bases; junction bases not matched to a gene: 7. The CDR3 spans 16 residues. Germline values: CDR1 MNHEY, CDR2 SVGAGI. The CDR3 region is CASSYSIRDRGREQYF. The CDR3 DNA sequence: TGTGCCAGCAGTTACTCGATCCGGGACAGGGGGCGGGAGCAGTACTTC.

The chain uses TRBV5-6 and TRBJ2-1; maybe TRBD1 (6 bases). The V end was cut by 4 bases, the J end by 4 bases, with 15 bases between. Germline values: CDR1 SGHDT, CDR2 YYEEEE. The CDR3 runs to 15 residues. This CDR3 is CASSQQQGRYNEQFF. The CDR3 DNA reads TGTGCCAGCAGCCAGCAGCAGGGGAGATACAATGAGCAGTTCTTC.

The J gene is TRBJ1-4, the V gene TRBV11-2; 7 bases are shared with TRBD1. There are 17 residues in the CDR3. Germline loops: CDR1 SGHAT, CDR2 FQNNGV. J was trimmed by 0 bases and V by 2 bases; bases with no gene match: 6. The CDR3 DNA sequence: TGTGCCAGCAGCTTACGGACAGGTCTCCCAACTAATGAAAAACTGTTTTTT. Translating it yields CASSLRTGLPTNEKLFF.

CDR3 nucleotides: TGTGCCAGCAGACTAATAGGACTAGCGGGGACGAACACCGGGGAGCTGTTTTTT. This encodes CASRLIGLAGTNTGELFF. The chain links TRBV11-2 to TRBJ2-2; TRBD2 agrees at 12 bases. V was pared by 6 bases and J by 0 bases, with 8 bases of the junction left unmatched. The CDR3 spans 18 residues. Germline V gene data show CDR1 as SGHAT and CDR2 as FQNNGV.

The chain carries TRBV5-4 and TRBJ2-1, with TRBD2 identical over 10 bases. Germline assignment: CDR1 SGHNT and CDR2 YYREEE (reference sequence). This CDR3 comprises 16 residues. V was pared by 4 bases and J by 2 bases, with 6 bases of the junction left unmatched. The CDR3: CASSASGGAAYNEQFF. The CDR3 DNA follows: TGTGCCAGCAGCGCAAGCGGGGGGGCAGCCTACAATGAGCAGTTCTTC.